A single sample gave rise to the 23 T cell receptor beta chains below, sequenced in a study of blood T cell repertoires in COVID-19. Here immunoSEQ multiplex PCR was the method, and the copy in TCRdb shows in-frame clones only, minus some. The sample lists under 300,000 clones; 80% to 85% were seen once. The sequenced sample consisted of peripheral blood. The source of these receptors is a woman aged 40 to 50 who had recovered from COVID-19.

The chain employs TRBV9 and TRBJ2-7; 9 bases are shared with TRBD1. CDR1 and CDR2 (germline): SGDLS, YYNGEE. The CDR3 extends over 14 amino acids. V shed 3 bases and J 4 bases; nucleotides not matched to a gene: 5. The CDR3 spells CASSDGTGRYEQYF. The CDR3 DNA follows: TGTGCCAGCAGCGACGGGACAGGGCGGTACGAGCAGTACTTC.

Only a few counts were recorded for this clone. The chain uses TRBV19 and TRBJ1-2, with D perhaps TRBD1 (5 bases). CDR1 LNHDA and CDR2 SQIVND come from the germline V gene (reference sequence). Trimming took 6 bases from V and 8 from J, leaving 16 bases between them. The CDR3 covers 13 residues. The CDR3, as DNA: TGTGCCAGTAGAAAGGGGCGGCAAGAAGGCTACACCTTC. Amino acid sequence: CASRKGRQEGYTF.

V gene TRBV19 combines with J gene TRBJ2-3, with 9 nucleotides matching TRBD1. The CDR3 covers 16 residues. The germline gives CDR1 LNHDA, CDR2 SQIVND (reference sequence). V trimming: 5 bases; J trimming: 4 bases; junction bases outside the gene matches: 10. The CDR3 DNA sequence: TGTGCCAGTAGTTCTACCGGGACAGGGTATGCAGATACGCAGTATTTT. It specifies CASSSTGTGYADTQYF.

The chain links TRBV7-9 to TRBJ2-1; TRBD2 matches at 10 bases. There are 15 residues in the CDR3. V lost 9 bases and J lost 7; bases outside the gene matches: 12. Germline assignment: CDR1 SEHNR and CDR2 FQNEAQ (reference sequence). This CDR3 reads CASWESGGASNEQFF. Written as DNA, the CDR3 is TGTGCCAGTTGGGAAAGCGGGGGGGCCTCAAATGAGCAGTTCTTC.

This chain connects TRBV18 to TRBJ1-1; no reliable D call. The V gene lost 3 bases and the J gene lost 3 bases, with 17 bases spanning the gap. The CDR3 is 16 amino acids. In germline, CDR1 is KGHSH, CDR2 LQKENI. As DNA, the CDR3 is TGTGCCAGCTCACCGGAGGCGGCTCCTTTCCACACTGAAGCTTTCTTT. This gives the protein CASSPEAAPFHTEAFF.

This clone was seen just once. The rearrangement joins TRBV27 to TRBJ1-1; perhaps TRBD1 as D (5 bases). Germline CDR1 reads MNHEY; CDR2 reads SMNVEV (reference sequence). V gave up 0 bases and J gave up 7 bases, with 9 bases separating them. The CDR3 sequence is 13 residues long. The CDR3 loop is CASSLSRDSEAFF. In DNA form, the CDR3 reads TGTGCCAGCAGTTTATCCCGAGACAGTGAAGCTTTCTTT.

The rearrangement uses TRBV5-1 and TRBJ2-1, with 7 bases fitting TRBD1. The CDR3 covers 17 residues. Germline CDR1 reads SGHRS; CDR2 reads YFSETQ. The junction had 10 bases not matched to a gene; V was cut back by 4 bases and J by 0 bases. CDR3 amino acids: CASSPPLTGSSYNEQFF. CDR3 in DNA: TGCGCCAGCAGCCCACCCCTGACAGGGAGCTCCTACAATGAGCAGTTCTTC.

The CDR3 nucleotides read TGTGCCAGCAGCCCGGGACAGGGGACCCCTACTGGGGCCAACGTCCTGACTTTC. Translation gives CASSPGQGTPTGANVLTF. V and J are TRBV11-3 and TRBJ2-6, with TRBD1 matching 10 bases. Germline-derived CDR1 and CDR2 are SGHNT and YENEEA. J lost 2 bases, V lost 5 bases, and 9 bases had no gene match. The CDR3 sequence is 18 residues long.

The chain recombines TRBV25-1 with TRBJ2-2, with TRBD1 matching over 8 bases. CDR3 size: 15 residues. V was clipped by 2 bases and J by 4 bases; unmatched bases: 3. The germline V gene has CDR1 MGHDK and CDR2 SYGVNS. CDR3 in DNA: TGTGCCAGCAGTGAACAGGGGGCGTCCACCGGGGAGCTGTTTTTT. The encoded protein is CASSEQGASTGELFF.

J is TRBJ2-2 and V is TRBV7-8; D gene uncertain. Germline V gives CDR1 SGHVS, CDR2 FQNEAQ. V dropped 1 base and J dropped 1 base, with 4 bases sitting between them. The CDR3 has 14 residues. As DNA, the CDR3 is TGTGCCAGCAGCTTAGTCAGGAACACCGGGGAGCTGTTTTTT. Translation: CASSLVRNTGELFF.

J is TRBJ1-3 and V is TRBV6-5; no clear D gene. The CDR3 runs to 11 residues. CDR1 MNHEY and CDR2 SVGAGI come from the germline V gene. Trimming took off 9 bases at V and 8 bases at J, with 11 bases between the two ends. This chain's CDR3 is CASGEWDTIYF. DNA for the CDR3: TGTGCCAGTGGAGAATGGGACACCATATATTTT.

The chain joins TRBV6-1 to TRBJ2-2, with TRBD1 identical over 8 bases. J gave up 6 bases and V 4 bases, and 10 bases lay outside the gene matches. Germline CDR1 MNHNS, CDR2 SASEGT. The CDR3 runs 16 residues. CDR3 in amino acids: CASSARGAGGSGELFF. The CDR3 DNA reads TGTGCCAGCAGTGCCAGGGGGGCAGGGGGCTCCGGGGAGCTGTTTTTT.

The chain couples TRBV29-1 to TRBJ1-1, with D perhaps TRBD1 (5 bases). The ends were cut back, 7 bases at V and 0 bases at J, with 12 bases in the middle. This CDR3 has 13 residues. Germline V gene sequence: CDR1 SQVTM, CDR2 ANQGSEA. The CDR3 DNA sequence: TGCAGCGGGAACAGGAACTTGAACACTGAAGCTTTCTTT. Translation: CSGNRNLNTEAFF.

The chain couples TRBV10-3 to TRBJ1-3; TRBD1 might be the D (6 bases). Germline lookup yields CDR1 ENHRY and CDR2 SYGVKD. The V and J ends lost 3 bases and 4 bases respectively, with 7 bases between them. CDR3 length: 13 amino acids. CDR3 amino acids: CAISDQGGNTIYF. In DNA, the CDR3 is TGTGCCATCAGTGATCAGGGGGGAAACACCATATATTTT.

The CDR3: CAWTTERYTEAFF. CDR3 sequence (DNA): TGTGCCTGGACCACTGAACGCTACACTGAAGCTTTCTTT. The chain recombines TRBV30 with TRBJ1-1; D is ambiguous. V was cut by 4 bases and J by 3 bases, with 12 bases left in between. This CDR3 has 13 residues. The V gene's germline CDR1 is GTSNPN and CDR2 SVGIG (reference sequence). The full variable domain, its missing parts supplied by reference TRBV30 and TRBJ1-1, is SQTIHQWPATLVQPVGSPLSLECTVEGTSNPNLYWYRQAAGRGLQLLFYSVGIGQISSEVPQNLSASRPQDRQFILSSKKLLLSDSGFYLCAWTTERYTEAFFGQGTRLTVV.

The V call is TRBV28, the J call TRBJ1-5; TRBD1 aligns across 7 bases. Unmatched junction bases numbered 3, after V lost 6 bases and J lost 4 bases. Germline V gives CDR1 MDHEN, CDR2 SYDVKM. The CDR3 totals 13 residues. The CDR3 sequence is CASSHRGNQPQHF. CDR3 sequence (DNA): TGTGCCAGCAGCCACAGGGGAAATCAGCCCCAGCATTTT.

The gene calls are TRBV19 and TRBJ2-1, with D tentatively TRBD2 (6 bases). This CDR3 has 15 residues. Trimming removed 3 bases from V and 8 bases from J, with 17 bases in between. CDR1 is LNHDA, CDR2 SQIVND, per germline (reference sequence). For the CDR3, the DNA is TGTGCCAGTAGTATTGAACTAGCACTGGCGGATGAGCAGTTCTTC. Protein: CASSIELALADEQFF.

The chain couples TRBV7-2 to TRBJ2-5; 11 bases align to TRBD2. The CDR3 spans 15 residues. From germline, CDR1 is SGHTA and CDR2 FQGNSA. Unmatched junction bases numbered 5, after V lost 5 bases and J lost 3 bases. In nucleotides, the CDR3 is TGTGCCAGCAGCGCTTTACTAGCGGGGGAAGAGACCCAGTACTTC. As protein: CASSALLAGEETQYF.

The chain carries TRBV3-1 (or the pseudogene TRBV3-2) and TRBJ2-7, with 9 bases fitting TRBD1. CDR1 and CDR2 (germline): LGHDT, YNNKEL (reference sequence). CDR3 length: 15 residues. V lost 4 bases, J lost 1 base, and 5 bases stayed unmatched. The CDR3 region has the DNA TGTGCCAGCAGCCCGACCGGGACAGGGTCCTACGAGCAGTACTTC. Protein product: CASSPTGTGSYEQYF.

V gene TRBV7-9 combines with J gene TRBJ1-1; D is uncertain. V was pared by 5 bases and J by 2 bases, with 15 bases between. The CDR3 loop spans 15 amino acids. CDR1 is SEHNR and CDR2 is FQNEAQ in the germline V gene (reference sequence). The CDR3 loop is CASSAYSSQNTEAFF. The CDR3 DNA sequence: TGTGCCAGCAGCGCCTACTCAAGCCAAAACACTGAAGCTTTCTTT.

The chain has TRBV4-1 and TRBJ1-1; maybe TRBD1 (6 bases). From germline, CDR1 is MGHRA and CDR2 YSYEKL. CDR3 size: 18 residues. Trimming removed 0 bases from V and 0 bases from J, with 17 bases in between. The CDR3 reads CASSQDATTGHLNTEAFF. For the CDR3, the DNA is TGCGCCAGCAGCCAAGACGCGACGACAGGACACTTGAACACTGAAGCTTTCTTT.

This chain connects TRBV5-1 to TRBJ2-5, with D perhaps TRBD1 (5 bases). Germline V gene data show CDR1 as SGHRS and CDR2 as YFSETQ. V shed 0 bases and J shed 5 bases, with 11 bases lying between them. The CDR3 covers 14 residues. This chain's CDR3 is CASSLAGQGETQYF. The CDR3 bases are TGCGCCAGCAGCTTGGCCGGGCAGGGCGAGACCCAGTACTTC.

This chain connects TRBV20-1 to TRBJ2-3, with 8 bases that match TRBD2. Germline trimming cut 6 bases from V and 11 bases from J; bases unmatched to any gene: 7. CDR1 is DFQATT, CDR2 SNEGSKA, per germline (reference sequence). The CDR3 spans 11 residues. CDR3 in DNA: TGCAGTGCAGTGTACCGGGGGGGGCAGTATTTT. Protein: CSAVYRGGQYF.